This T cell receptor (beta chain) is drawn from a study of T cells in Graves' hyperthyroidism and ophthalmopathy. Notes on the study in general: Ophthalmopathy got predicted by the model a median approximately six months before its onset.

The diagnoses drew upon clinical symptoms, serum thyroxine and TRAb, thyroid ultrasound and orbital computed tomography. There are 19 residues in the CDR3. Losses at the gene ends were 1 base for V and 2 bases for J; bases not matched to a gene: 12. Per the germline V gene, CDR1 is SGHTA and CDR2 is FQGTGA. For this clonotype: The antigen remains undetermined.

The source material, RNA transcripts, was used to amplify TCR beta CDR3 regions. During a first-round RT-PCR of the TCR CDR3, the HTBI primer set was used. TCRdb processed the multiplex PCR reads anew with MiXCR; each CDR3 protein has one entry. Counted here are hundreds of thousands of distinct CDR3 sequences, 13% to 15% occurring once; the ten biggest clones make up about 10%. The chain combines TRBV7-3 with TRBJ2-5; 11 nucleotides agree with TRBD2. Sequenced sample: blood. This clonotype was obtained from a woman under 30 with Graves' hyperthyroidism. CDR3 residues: CASSLKSPRLAGLQETQYF. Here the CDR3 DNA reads TGTGCCAGCAGCTTAAAGTCCCCGAGACTAGCGGGATTACAAGAGACCCAGTACTTC.